This T cell receptor (beta chain) was identified during a study of T cell responses to AZD1222 COVID-19 vaccine. Looking at the study overall: Analysis merged second doses at about 4 or about 12 weeks.

This table comes from immunoSEQ multiplex PCR, and its TCRdb copy is limited to in-frame clones, with some not included. The data contain some 170,000 clones, approximately 92% of them singletons. Study-level findings and limits: Vaccine-associated CD4 TCRs ranged over spike, dominating at 160-218 and 743-854. Females outnumbered males among donors, who were mostly white British; clonal diversity was possibly underestimated.

A remark on this clone: The antigen remains unidentified.

V lost 4 bases to trimming and J lost 1 base; unmatched junction nucleotides: 14. This CDR3 is built from 18 residues. CDR1 and CDR2 (germline): SGHRS, YFSETQ. The V call is TRBV5-1, the J call TRBJ2-3; 8 bases map to TRBD1. The sequence was collected from an adult in good health. Sample: peripheral blood, taken on day 0 of AZD1222 vaccination. This CDR3 is CASSVDRQGLEGTDTQYF. The CDR3 DNA follows: TGCGCCAGCAGCGTCGACCGACAGGGGCTAGAGGGCACAGATACGCAGTATTTT.